The T cell receptor beta chain under discussion was sequenced for a study of OX40 agonist ivuxolimab in advanced cancers. The wider study: Treatment of patients was with ivuxolimab, an agonistic anti-OX40 (CD134) antibody. A partial response was reached by three patients: one with hepatocellular carcinoma and two with cutaneous melanoma.

Blood specimens came from baseline, cycle 4 day 1, and cycle 7 day 1. The V gene end was trimmed by 3 bases and the J gene end by 7 bases; junction bases not matched to a gene: 17. Germline V gene sequence: CDR1 MNHEY, CDR2 SMNVEV (reference sequence). This CDR3 has 19 residues. Data came from immunoSEQ multiplex PCR; TCRdb stores just in-frame clones and leaves some out. The sample holds about 79,000 clones, over 75% seen once. This chain uses TRBV27 with TRBJ2-2, with TRBD2 matching 10 bases. Sequences were derived from CD4+ or CD8+ T cells sorted from blood, sampled in a trial of the OX40 agonist ivuxolimab. The receptor comes from an adult with an advanced solid tumor such as melanoma, head and neck, liver or kidney cancer. CDR3 nucleotides: TGTGCCAGCAGTTTGTACCCCCTCCTAGCGGGAGTTGTGGGCGGGGAGCTGTTTTTT. Amino acids: CASSLYPLLAGVVGGELFF.